The 9 T cell receptor beta chains reported below all come from one sample, sequenced in a study of T cells after posttransplantation cyclophosphamide. Some clones are missing from TCRdb's copy, which holds only in-frame ones; the method was immunoSEQ multiplex PCR. The table shows about 7,800 clones, with almost 90% occurring only once. Busulfan-fludarabine conditioning, marrow transplant, and cyclophosphamide on days +3 and +4 were administered. Sample: CD4+ T cells sorted from blood, taken approximately 1,300 days after allogeneic stem cell transplant with posttransplant cyclophosphamide. The receptors were sampled from a female patient aged 50 to 60 who received an allogeneic stem cell transplant from a related donor, was CMV-positive, and had no GVHD. Some T cells may be transferred from the graft donor.

The rearrangement joins TRBV2 to TRBJ1-5, with 7 nucleotides matching TRBD1. Germline lookup yields CDR1 SNHLY and CDR2 FYNNEI. The junction had 6 bases not matched to a gene; V was cut back by 6 bases and J by 4 bases. The CDR3 loop spans 14 amino acids. In nucleotides, the CDR3 is TGTGCCAGCAGCGGGGGACAGTTAAATCAGCCCCAGCATTTT. Translated, it gives CASSGGQLNQPQHF.

This clone was seen a few times. J is TRBJ2-1 and V is TRBV7-9, with D perhaps matching TRBD2 (6 bases). The CDR3 length is 13 residues. The V gene lost 1 base and the J gene lost 10 bases, with 11 bases spanning the gap. Germline CDR1 and CDR2: SEHNR and FQNEAQ (reference sequence). CDR3 loop: CASSLERDSEQFF. The CDR3 DNA reads TGTGCCAGCAGCTTAGAAAGGGACTCCGAGCAGTTCTTC.

This chain joins TRBV19 and TRBJ2-1, with 9 bases fitting TRBD2. This CDR3 comprises 14 residues. The V gene end was trimmed by 3 bases and the J gene end by 9 bases; junction bases not matched to a gene: 6. The germline V gene encodes CDR1 LNHDA and CDR2 SQIVND (reference sequence). CDR3 DNA: TGTGCCAGTAGTATTAGCGGGAGTCGAAGTGAGCAGTTCTTC. Its translation: CASSISGSRSEQFF.

The rearrangement uses TRBV19 and TRBJ2-1; a weak D match, TRBD1 (7 bases). The CDR3 runs to 14 residues. CDR1 is LNHDA and CDR2 is SQIVND in the germline V gene (reference sequence). V was trimmed by 5 bases and J by 7 bases, leaving 15 bases between them. The CDR3 region has the DNA TGTGCCAGTAGTTACCCGACAGGGAGGAATGAGCAGTTCTTC. Amino acid sequence: CASSYPTGRNEQFF.

The chain couples TRBV6-5 to TRBJ2-7; 9 nucleotides align to TRBD1. The CDR3 covers 14 residues. Looked up from germline, CDR1 is MNHEY and CDR2 is SVGAGI. J lost 1 base, V lost 5 bases, and 3 bases had no gene match. DNA of the CDR3: TGTGCCAGCAGTAAGGACAGGGGTTCCTACGAGCAGTACTTC. Amino acid sequence: CASSKDRGSYEQYF.

The rearrangement links TRBV25-1 to TRBJ1-1; D remains ambiguous. The CDR3 runs 14 residues. Germline assignment: CDR1 MGHDK and CDR2 SYGVNS. Trimming removed 4 bases at V and 6 bases at J, with 15 bases between. The CDR3 sequence: CASSALWADAEAFF. CDR3 sequence (DNA): TGTGCCAGCAGTGCCCTCTGGGCAGATGCTGAAGCTTTCTTT.

This clone has a single count. This rearrangement joins TRBV27 to TRBJ2-1, with 9 bases fitting TRBD2. V was pared by 2 bases and J by 0 bases, with 8 bases of the junction left unmatched. This CDR3 is 18 amino acids long. Germline V gene data show CDR1 as MNHEY and CDR2 as SMNVEV (reference sequence). The CDR3 sequence: CASSLQAGGFSSYNEQFF. The CDR3 DNA reads as TGTGCCAGCAGTTTACAAGCGGGGGGATTCAGCTCCTACAATGAGCAGTTCTTC.

The chain is built from TRBV10-3 and TRBJ2-5, with 7 bases lining up with TRBD1. CDR3 size: 19 residues. Per the germline V gene, CDR1 is ENHRY and CDR2 is SYGVKD. V lost 4 bases to trimming and J lost 2 bases; unmatched junction nucleotides: 19. The CDR3 sequence is CAISGSAQGVYPGQETQYF. CDR3 coding DNA: TGTGCCATCAGTGGGTCAGCGCAGGGGGTTTACCCAGGGCAAGAGACCCAGTACTTC.

The rearrangement links TRBV2 to TRBJ2-4; tentatively, D is TRBD2 (5 bases). Trimming removed 6 bases at V and 9 bases at J, with 9 bases between. CDR3 length: 11 residues. Germline V gene sequence: CDR1 SNHLY, CDR2 FYNNEI. This CDR3 reads CASSRSGIQYF. Here the CDR3 DNA reads TGTGCCAGCAGCAGGAGCGGCATTCAGTACTTC. Full variable domain (missing parts from reference TRBV2 and TRBJ2-4): EPEVTQTPSHQVTQMGQEVILRCVPISNHLYFYWYRQILGQKVEFLVSFYNNEISEKSEIFDDQFSVERPDGSNFTLKIRSTKLEDSAMYFCASSRSGIQYFGAGTRLSVL.